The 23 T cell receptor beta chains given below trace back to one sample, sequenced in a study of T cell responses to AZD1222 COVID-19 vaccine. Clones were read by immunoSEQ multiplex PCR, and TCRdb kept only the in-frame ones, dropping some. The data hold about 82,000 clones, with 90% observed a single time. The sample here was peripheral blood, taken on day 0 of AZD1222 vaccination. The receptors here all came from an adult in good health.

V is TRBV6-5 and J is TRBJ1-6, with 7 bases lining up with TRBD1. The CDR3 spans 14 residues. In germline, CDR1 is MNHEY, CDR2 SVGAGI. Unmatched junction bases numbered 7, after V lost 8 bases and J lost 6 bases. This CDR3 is CASARDSLNSPLHF. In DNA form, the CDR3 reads TGTGCCAGCGCACGGGACAGCCTTAATTCACCCCTCCACTTT.

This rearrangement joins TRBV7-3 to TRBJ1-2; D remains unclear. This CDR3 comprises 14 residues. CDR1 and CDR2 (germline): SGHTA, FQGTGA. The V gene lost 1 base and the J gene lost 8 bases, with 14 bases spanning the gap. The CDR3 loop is CASSLRGPPGGYTF. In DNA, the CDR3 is TGTGCCAGCAGCTTAAGAGGGCCTCCGGGGGGCTACACCTTC.

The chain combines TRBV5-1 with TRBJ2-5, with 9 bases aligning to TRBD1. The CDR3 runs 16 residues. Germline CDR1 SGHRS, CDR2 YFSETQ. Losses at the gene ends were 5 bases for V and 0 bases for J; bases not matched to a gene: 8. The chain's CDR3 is CASSRTGAPHQETQYF. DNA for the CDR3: TGCGCCAGCAGTAGGACAGGGGCTCCCCACCAAGAGACCCAGTACTTC.

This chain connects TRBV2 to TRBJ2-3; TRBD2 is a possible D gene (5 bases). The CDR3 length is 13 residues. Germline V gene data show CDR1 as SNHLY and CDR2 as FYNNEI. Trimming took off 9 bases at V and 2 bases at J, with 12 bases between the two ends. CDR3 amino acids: CASNRLYTDTQYF. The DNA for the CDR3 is TGTGCCAGTAACAGACTATACACAGATACGCAGTATTTT.

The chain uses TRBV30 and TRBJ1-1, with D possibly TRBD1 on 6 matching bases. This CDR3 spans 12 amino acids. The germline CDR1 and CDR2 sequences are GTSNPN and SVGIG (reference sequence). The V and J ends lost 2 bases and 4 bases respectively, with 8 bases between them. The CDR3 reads CAWSRGATEAFF. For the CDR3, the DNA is TGTGCCTGGAGTAGGGGGGCCACTGAAGCTTTCTTT.

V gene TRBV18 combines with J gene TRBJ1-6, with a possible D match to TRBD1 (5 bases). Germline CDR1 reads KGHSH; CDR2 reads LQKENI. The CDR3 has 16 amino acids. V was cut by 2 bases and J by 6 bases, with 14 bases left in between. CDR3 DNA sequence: TGTGCCAGCTCACCATTCGGGACCAGCCTTAATTCACCCCTCCACTTT. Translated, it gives CASSPFGTSLNSPLHF.

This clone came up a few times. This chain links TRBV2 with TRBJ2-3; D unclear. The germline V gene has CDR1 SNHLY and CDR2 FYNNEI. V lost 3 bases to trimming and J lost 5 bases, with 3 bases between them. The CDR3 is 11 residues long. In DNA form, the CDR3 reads TGTGCCAGCAGTGACCGAGATACGCAGTATTTT. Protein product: CASSDRDTQYF. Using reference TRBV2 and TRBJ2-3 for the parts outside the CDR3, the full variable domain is EPEVTQTPSHQVTQMGQEVILRCVPISNHLYFYWYRQILGQKVEFLVSFYNNEISEKSEIFDDQFSVERPDGSNFTLKIRSTKLEDSAMYFCASSDRDTQYFGPGTRLTVL.

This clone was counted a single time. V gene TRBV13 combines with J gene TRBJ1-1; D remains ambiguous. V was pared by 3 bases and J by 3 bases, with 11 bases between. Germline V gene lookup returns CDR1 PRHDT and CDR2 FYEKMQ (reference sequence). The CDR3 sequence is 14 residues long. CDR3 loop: CASSFRQTYTEAFF. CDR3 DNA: TGTGCCAGCAGCTTCCGGCAGACATACACTGAAGCTTTCTTT.

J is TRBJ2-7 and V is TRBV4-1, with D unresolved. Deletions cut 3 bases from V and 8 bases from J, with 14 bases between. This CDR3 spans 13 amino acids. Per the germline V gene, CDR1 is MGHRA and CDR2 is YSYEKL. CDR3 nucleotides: TGCGCCAGCAGCCATAATTGGAGTTGGCAGCAGTACTTC. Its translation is CASSHNWSWQQYF.

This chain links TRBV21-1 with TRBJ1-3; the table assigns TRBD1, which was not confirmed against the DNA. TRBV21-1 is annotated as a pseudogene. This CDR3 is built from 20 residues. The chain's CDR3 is CASSRRQLVAQATSGNTIYF. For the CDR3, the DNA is TGTGCCAGCAGCAGAAGGCAGTTGGTTGCCCAGGCCACTTCTGGAAACACCATATATTTT.

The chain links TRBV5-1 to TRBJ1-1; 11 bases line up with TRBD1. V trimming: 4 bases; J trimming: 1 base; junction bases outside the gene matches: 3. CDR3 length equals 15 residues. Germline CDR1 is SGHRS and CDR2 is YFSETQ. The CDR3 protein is CASSRGTGGNTEAFF. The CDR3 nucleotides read TGCGCCAGCAGCCGGGGGACAGGGGGGAACACTGAAGCTTTCTTT.

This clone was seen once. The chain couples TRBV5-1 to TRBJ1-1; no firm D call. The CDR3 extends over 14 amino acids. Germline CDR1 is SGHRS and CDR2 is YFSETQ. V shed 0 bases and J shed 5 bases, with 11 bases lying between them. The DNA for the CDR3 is TGCGCCAGCAGCTTGGGAGGGCTGAGGACTGAAGCTTTCTTT. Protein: CASSLGGLRTEAFF.

CDR3 DNA: TGCGCCAGCAGCGCCGACATGAACACTGAAGCTTTCTTT. As protein: CASSADMNTEAFF. The chain couples TRBV5-1 to TRBJ1-1, with D unresolved. CDR3 length equals 13 residues. The germline V and J ends were trimmed by 4 bases and 0 bases, with 7 bases remaining between them. The germline V gene encodes CDR1 SGHRS and CDR2 YFSETQ.

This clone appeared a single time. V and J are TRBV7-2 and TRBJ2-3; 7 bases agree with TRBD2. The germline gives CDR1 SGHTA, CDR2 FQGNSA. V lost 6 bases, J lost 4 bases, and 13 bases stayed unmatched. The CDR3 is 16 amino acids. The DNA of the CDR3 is TGTGCCAGCAGTCCTCGCCAGCGGGGATCGTCAGATACGCAGTATTTT. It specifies CASSPRQRGSSDTQYF.

In DNA, the CDR3 is TGTGCCACCAGCAGAGATGGCAGCCAGTATGGCTACACCTTC. It yields the protein CATSRDGSQYGYTF. This chain uses TRBV15 with TRBJ1-2; D remains ambiguous. CDR1 is LNHNV and CDR2 is YYDKDF in the germline V gene (reference sequence). There are 14 residues in the CDR3. V was cut by 0 bases and J by 5 bases, with 10 bases left in between.

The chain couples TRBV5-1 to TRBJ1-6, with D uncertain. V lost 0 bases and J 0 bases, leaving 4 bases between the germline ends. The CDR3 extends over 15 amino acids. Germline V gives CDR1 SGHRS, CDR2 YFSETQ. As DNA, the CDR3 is TGCGCCAGCAGCTTGGGGGGCTCCTATAATTCACCCCTCCACTTT. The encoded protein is CASSLGGSYNSPLHF.

The CDR3 bases are TGTGCCTGGAGCGAACAAGAGACCCAGTACTTC. Translation gives CAWSEQETQYF. V and J are TRBV30 and TRBJ2-5; no reliable D call. This CDR3 contains 11 residues. Germline-derived CDR1 and CDR2 are GTSNPN and SVGIG (reference sequence). Between the trimmed V and J ends, which lost 3 bases and 2 bases, there was a span of 4 bases. Full variable domain (rest looked up from reference TRBV30 and TRBJ2-5): SQTIHQWPATLVQPVGSPLSLECTVEGTSNPNLYWYRQAAGRGLQLLFYSVGIGQISSEVPQNLSASRPQDRQFILSSKKLLLSDSGFYLCAWSEQETQYFGPGTRLLVL.

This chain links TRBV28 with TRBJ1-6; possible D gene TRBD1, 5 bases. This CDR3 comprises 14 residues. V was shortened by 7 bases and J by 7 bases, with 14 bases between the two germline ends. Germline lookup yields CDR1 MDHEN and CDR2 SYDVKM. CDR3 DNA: TGTGCCAGCATATTAGGGACGGGGAATTCACCCCTCCACTTT. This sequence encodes CASILGTGNSPLHF.

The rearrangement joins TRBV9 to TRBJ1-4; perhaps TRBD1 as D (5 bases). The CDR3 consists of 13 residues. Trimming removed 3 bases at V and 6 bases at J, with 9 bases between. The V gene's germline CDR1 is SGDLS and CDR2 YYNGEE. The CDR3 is CASSGTNDEKLFF. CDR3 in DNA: TGTGCCAGCAGCGGGACAAACGATGAAAAACTGTTTTTT.

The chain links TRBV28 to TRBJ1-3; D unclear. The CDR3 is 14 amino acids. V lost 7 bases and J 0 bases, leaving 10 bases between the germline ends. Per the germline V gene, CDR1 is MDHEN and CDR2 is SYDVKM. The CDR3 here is CASKGGSSGNTIYF. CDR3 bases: TGTGCCAGCAAGGGCGGGAGCTCTGGAAACACCATATATTTT.

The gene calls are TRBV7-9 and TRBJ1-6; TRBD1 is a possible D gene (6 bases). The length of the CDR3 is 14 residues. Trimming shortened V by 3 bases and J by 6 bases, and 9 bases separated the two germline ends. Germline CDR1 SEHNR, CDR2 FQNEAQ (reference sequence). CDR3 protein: CASSFKGVNSPLHF. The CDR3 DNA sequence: TGTGCCAGCAGCTTTAAGGGGGTTAATTCACCCCTCCACTTT.

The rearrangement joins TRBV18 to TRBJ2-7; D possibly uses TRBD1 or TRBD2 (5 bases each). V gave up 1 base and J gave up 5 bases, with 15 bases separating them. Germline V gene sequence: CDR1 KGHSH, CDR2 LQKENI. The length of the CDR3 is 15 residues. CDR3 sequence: CASSPQPGTINEQYF. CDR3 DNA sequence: TGTGCCAGCTCACCACAACCGGGGACGATAAACGAGCAGTACTTC.

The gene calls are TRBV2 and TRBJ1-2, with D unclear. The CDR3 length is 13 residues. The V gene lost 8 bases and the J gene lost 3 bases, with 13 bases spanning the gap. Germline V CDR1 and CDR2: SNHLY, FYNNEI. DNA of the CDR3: TGTGCCAGCCGTAGGCCCTTCCACTATGGCTACACCTTC. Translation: CASRRPFHYGYTF.